This T cell receptor (beta chain) emerged from a study of T cell repertoires in cytomegalovirus infection. This clonotype was observed a few times. The target antigen is unknown. This CDR3 region has 14 residues. V gave up 3 bases and J gave up 0 bases, with 9 bases separating them. Germline V gives CDR1 SEHNR, CDR2 FQNEAQ (reference sequence). TCRdb re-called the reads with MiXCR, one entry per CDR3 protein. The sample gives around 300,000 distinct CDR3 sequences, under 30% of which show up once; around 13% is in the top ten. Broader study findings: In two of eight donors, the top clonotype was HLA-C-restricted CMV-specific.

The TCR sequence derives from a human donor in good health (CMV status not recorded). Some clones in this sample may be carry-over from other donors' samples. The sequencing input was PBMCs. The chain couples TRBV7-9 to TRBJ2-7, with D perhaps matching TRBD2 (6 bases). The CDR3 sequence is CASSFPGGSYEQYF. The DNA for the CDR3 is TGTGCCAGCAGCTTCCCCGGGGGCTCCTACGAGCAGTACTTC.